One sample yielded the 3 T cell receptor beta chains listed below, sequenced in a study of CD8 T cells in ankylosing spondylitis. TCRdb reprocessed the 5' RACE reads via MiXCR and lists one record per CDR3 protein. The table lists some 63,000 distinct CDR3 sequences, roughly 6.2% of them singletons. Sequencing used synovial fluid, either unsorted or a sorted T cell fraction (not recorded which). These receptor sequences come from a male donor with ankylosing spondylitis.

Many counts were recorded for this clonotype. This chain links TRBV6-2 or TRBV6-3 with TRBJ2-5; 9 nucleotides line up with TRBD2. Germline V lookup: CDR1 MNHEY, CDR2 SVGEGT. The length of the CDR3 is 15 residues. With V trimmed by 0 bases and J by 3 bases, 2 bases remained unmatched. The CDR3 bases are TGTGCCAGCAGTTACTCGTCTAGCGGGAAAGAGACCCAGTACTTC. Protein product: CASSYSSSGKETQYF.

This clonotype has a handful of counts. The V and J genes are TRBV28 and TRBJ2-7; no reliable D call. This CDR3 has 18 residues. CDR1 is MDHEN, CDR2 SYDVKM, per germline. V was cut by 3 bases and J by 3 bases, with 24 bases left in between. This CDR3 reads CASSLWGGVGGMIYEQYF. CDR3 bases: TGTGCCAGCAGTTTGTGGGGTGGCGTAGGTGGGATGATCTACGAGCAGTACTTC.

There are a few counts of this clonotype. The chain carries TRBV6-2 or TRBV6-3 and TRBJ2-3, with 12 bases identical to TRBD2. This CDR3 has 18 amino acids. Trimming took 2 bases from V and 3 from J; bases not matched to a gene: 9. The germline gives CDR1 MNHEY, CDR2 SVGEGT. The CDR3 bases are TGTGCCAGCAGTTACGCGGCGACTAGCGGGAGTAGAACAGATACGCAGTATTTT. It specifies CASSYAATSGSRTDTQYF.